This T cell receptor beta chain was observed in a study of T cells after yellow fever vaccination. This clonotype was counted at least ten times. TCRdb reanalysed the 5' RACE reads using MiXCR and keeps one entry per CDR3 protein. There are around 320,000 distinct CDR3 sequences in the sample; approximately 4.3% occur only once, and 15% to 20% lies in the top ten. V lost 0 bases, J lost 9 bases, and 15 bases lay in between. This CDR3 region has 15 residues. CDR1 is MNHEY and CDR2 is SVGAGI in the germline V gene. This specimen consisted of PBMCs, obtained 15 days after the yellow fever booster vaccination. V and J are TRBV6-5 and TRBJ2-1, with D possibly matching TRBD2 (6 bases). The source is a man younger than 35 who received the YFV17D yellow fever vaccine. The CDR3 region is CASSYSMGLGGEQFF. In DNA, the CDR3 is TGTGCCAGCAGTTACTCGATGGGACTTGGGGGTGAGCAGTTCTTC.